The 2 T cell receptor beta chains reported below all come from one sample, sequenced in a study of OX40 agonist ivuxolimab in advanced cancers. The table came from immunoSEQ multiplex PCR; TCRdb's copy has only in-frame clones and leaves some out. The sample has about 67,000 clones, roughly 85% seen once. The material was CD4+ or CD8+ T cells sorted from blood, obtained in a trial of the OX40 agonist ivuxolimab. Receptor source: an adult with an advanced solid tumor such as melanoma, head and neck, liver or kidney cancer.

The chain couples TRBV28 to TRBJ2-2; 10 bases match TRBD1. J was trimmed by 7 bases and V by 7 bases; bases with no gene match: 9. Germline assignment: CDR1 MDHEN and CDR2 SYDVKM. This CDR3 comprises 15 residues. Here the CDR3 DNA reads TGTGCCAGCAACCCGGGACAGGGGATCGGCGGGGAGCTGTTTTTT. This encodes CASNPGQGIGGELFF.

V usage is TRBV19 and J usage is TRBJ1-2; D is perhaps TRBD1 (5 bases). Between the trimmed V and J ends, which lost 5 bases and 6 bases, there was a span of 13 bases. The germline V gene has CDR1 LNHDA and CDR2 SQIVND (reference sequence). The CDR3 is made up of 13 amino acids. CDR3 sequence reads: CASSAGTLHGYTF. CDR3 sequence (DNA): TGTGCCAGTAGTGCTGGGACTCTACATGGCTACACCTTC.